These 15 T cell receptor beta chains came from one sample sequenced in a study of blood T cell repertoires in COVID-19. Libraries were prepared by immunoSEQ multiplex PCR; TCRdb keeps only in-frame clonotypes and omits some of them. The sample has tens of thousands of clones; more than 75% are singletons. The sample was peripheral blood. The source of these receptors is a human donor in a cohort sampled during active COVID-19.

V and J are TRBV20-1 and TRBJ2-2; tentative D call: TRBD2 (5 bases). Germline CDR1 is DFQATT and CDR2 is SNEGSKA (reference sequence). Trimming shortened V by 3 bases and J by 2 bases, and 13 bases separated the two germline ends. The CDR3 sequence is 15 residues long. CDR3 in DNA: TGCAGTGCTAGTCCGCGGCTAGCTAACACCGGGGAGCTGTTTTTT. Its protein is CSASPRLANTGELFF.

The chain couples TRBV4-3 to TRBJ1-3; D unresolved. The V end was cut by 8 bases, the J end by 0 bases, with 14 bases between. Germline V gives CDR1 LGHNA, CDR2 YSLEER. The CDR3 runs to 15 residues. The CDR3 region is CASSVAGSSGNTIYF. CDR3 nucleotides: TGCGCCAGCTCAGTGGCCGGGAGCTCTGGAAACACCATATATTTT.

The V and J genes are TRBV24-1 and TRBJ1-2, with a possible D match to TRBD1 (5 bases). The germline gives CDR1 KGHDR, CDR2 SFDVKD. The CDR3 totals 14 residues. The ends were cut back, 3 bases at V and 3 bases at J, with 10 bases in the middle. CDR3 nucleotide sequence: TGTGCCACCAGTGATAATGGACACCACTATGGCTACACCTTC. Translated: CATSDNGHHYGYTF.

This clone was seen a few times. The chain has TRBV30 and TRBJ2-2; 7 bases map to TRBD2. J was trimmed by 7 bases and V by 3 bases; bases with no gene match: 2. The V gene's germline CDR1 is GTSNPN and CDR2 SVGIG (reference sequence). There are 12 residues in the CDR3. As DNA, the CDR3 is TGTGCCTGGAGCTGGGGGGGCGGGGAGCTGTTTTTT. Translated: CAWSWGGGELFF.

This chain joins TRBV2 and TRBJ2-1; 8 nucleotides line up with TRBD2. The CDR3 length is 16 residues. Germline loops: CDR1 SNHLY, CDR2 FYNNEI. V shed 0 bases and J 8 bases; nucleotides not matched to a gene: 9. CDR3 amino acids: CASSEADGGAEDEQFF. The CDR3 nucleotides read TGTGCCAGCAGTGAAGCGGACGGGGGGGCCGAGGATGAGCAGTTCTTC.

This clone was counted once. The V call is TRBV4-1, the J call TRBJ1-2; TRBD1 is a possible D gene (5 bases). Germline CDR1 MGHRA, CDR2 YSYEKL. This CDR3 is built from 18 residues. V lost 0 bases and J 0 bases, leaving 17 bases between the germline ends. CDR3 region: CASSQDPRQGLSNYGYTF. CDR3 coding DNA: TGCGCCAGCAGCCAAGATCCCCGGCAGGGTCTATCTAACTATGGCTACACCTTC.

In its sample, this clone was seen a few times. The rearrangement uses TRBV7-6 and TRBJ2-1; TRBD2 aligns across 10 bases. J was trimmed by 1 base and V by 5 bases; bases with no gene match: 5. This CDR3 is built from 16 residues. Germline CDR1 is SGHVS and CDR2 is FNYEAQ. The chain's CDR3 is CASSPTSGTSYNEQFF. CDR3 in DNA: TGTGCCAGCAGCCCTACTAGCGGGACGTCCTACAATGAGCAGTTCTTC.

V usage is TRBV9 and J usage is TRBJ1-6; no definite D call. This CDR3 contains 15 residues. The V and J ends lost 0 bases and 5 bases respectively, with 9 bases between them. Looked up from germline, CDR1 is SGDLS and CDR2 is YYNGEE. The CDR3 DNA sequence: TGTGCCAGCAGCGTAGACGTCAGTAATAATTCACCCCTCCACTTT. It codes for CASSVDVSNNSPLHF.

The CDR3 is CASSLGDNVNTEAFF. CDR3 nucleotide sequence: TGTGCCAGCAGCCTGGGGGACAATGTGAACACTGAAGCTTTCTTT. V is TRBV4-2 and J is TRBJ1-1; tentatively, D is TRBD1 (6 bases). Trimming removed 4 bases from V and 0 bases from J, with 12 bases in between. This CDR3 region has 15 residues. Germline V gene sequence: CDR1 LGHNA, CDR2 YNFKEQ.

This clone was seen just once. The J gene is TRBJ2-5, the V gene TRBV27; 7 bases agree with TRBD1. The CDR3 is 13 amino acids. Per germline, CDR1 MNHEY and CDR2 SMNVEV (reference sequence). The J segment lost 7 bases and the V segment lost 5 bases, leaving 7 bases of the junction unmatched. The CDR3: CASSPTGTLTQYF. The CDR3 DNA reads TGTGCCAGCAGTCCGACAGGGACCCTGACCCAGTACTTC.

The chain couples TRBV12-2 to TRBJ2-7; the D call in the table, TRBD1, was not verified against the DNA. TRBV12-2 is marked as a pseudogene. The CDR3 sequence is 11 residues long. CDR3 residues: CASRPIYEQYF. The CDR3 bases are TGTGCAAGTCGCCCCATCTACGAGCAGTACTTC.

The chain uses TRBV25-1 and TRBJ2-7, with D tentatively TRBD1 (5 bases). Looked up from germline, CDR1 is MGHDK and CDR2 is SYGVNS. Trimming stripped 4 bases from V and 2 bases from J, with 9 bases between. The CDR3 runs to 13 residues. In nucleotides, the CDR3 is TGTGCCAGCAGTGCGCAGGGTACCTACGAGCAGTACTTC. Translation: CASSAQGTYEQYF.

By share, this clone ranks as medium-sized. This sequence joins TRBV3-1 (or the pseudogene TRBV3-2) and TRBJ1-2; tentatively, D is TRBD1 (5 bases). Trimming stripped 9 bases from V and 8 bases from J, with 22 bases between. There are 14 residues in the CDR3. The germline gives CDR1 LGHDT, CDR2 YNNKEL (reference sequence). CDR3 coding DNA: TGTGCCAGTTCCTCCTTCCGGGGGTTCCAGGGCTACACCTTC. Translated: CASSSFRGFQGYTF.

This chain links TRBV5-1 with TRBJ2-5, with D maybe TRBD2 (5 bases). The CDR3 is 15 residues long. Trimming removed 1 base at V and 0 bases at J, with 10 bases between. Germline V gene sequence: CDR1 SGHRS, CDR2 YFSETQ. CDR3 coding DNA: TGCGCCAGCAGCTTGCCGGAGGACTACCAAGAGACCCAGTACTTC. Its translation is CASSLPEDYQETQYF.

Only a few counts were recorded for this clone. This sequence joins TRBV19 and TRBJ1-2; D possibly corresponds to TRBD1 (5 bases). V lost 5 bases and J lost 4, with 11 bases in between. Looked up from germline, CDR1 is LNHDA and CDR2 is SQIVND (reference sequence). This CDR3 is built from 13 residues. Here the CDR3 DNA reads TGTGCCAGTAGTCCCGGGACTTTCTATGGCTACACCTTC. Protein sequence: CASSPGTFYGYTF. The full variable domain, rest sourced from reference TRBV19 and TRBJ1-2, is DGGITQSPKYLFRKEGQNVTLSCEQNLNHDAMYWYRQDPGQGLRLIYYSQIVNDFQKGDIAEGYSVSREKKESFPLTVTSAQKNPTAFYLCASSPGTFYGYTFGSGTRLTVV.